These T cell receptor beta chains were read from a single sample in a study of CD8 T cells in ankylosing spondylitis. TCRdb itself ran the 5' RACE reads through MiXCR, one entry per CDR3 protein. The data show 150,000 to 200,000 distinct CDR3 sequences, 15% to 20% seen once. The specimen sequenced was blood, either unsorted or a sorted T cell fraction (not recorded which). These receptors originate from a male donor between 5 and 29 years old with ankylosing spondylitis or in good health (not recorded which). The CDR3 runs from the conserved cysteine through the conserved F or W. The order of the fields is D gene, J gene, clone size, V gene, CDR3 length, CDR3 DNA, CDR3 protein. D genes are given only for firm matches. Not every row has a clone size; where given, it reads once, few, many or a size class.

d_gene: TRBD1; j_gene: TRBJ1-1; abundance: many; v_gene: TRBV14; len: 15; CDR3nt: TGTGCCAGCAGCCGTGGACAGGGGTATAACACTGAAGCTTTCTTT; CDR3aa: CASSRGQGYNTEAFF
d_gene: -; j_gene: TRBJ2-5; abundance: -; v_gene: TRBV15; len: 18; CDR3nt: TGTGCCACCAGCAGAGATCTCCCCAGGTACCCTTTGGAAGAGACCCAGTACTTC; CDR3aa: CATSRDLPRYPLEETQYF
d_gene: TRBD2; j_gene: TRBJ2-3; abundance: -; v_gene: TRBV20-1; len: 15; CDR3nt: TGCAGTGCATTAGCGACTAGCGCTAGCACAGATACGCAGTATTTT; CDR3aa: CSALATSASTDTQYF
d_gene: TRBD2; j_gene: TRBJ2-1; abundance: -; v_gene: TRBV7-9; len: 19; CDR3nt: TGTGCCAGCAGCCCGGGACTAGCGTCTAAACCGCGCTCCTACAATGAGCAGTTCTTC; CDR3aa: CASSPGLASKPRSYNEQFF
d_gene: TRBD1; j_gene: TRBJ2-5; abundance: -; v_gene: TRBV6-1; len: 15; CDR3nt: TGTGCCAGCAGTGAACTTAGGACAGGGAGGAAGACCCAGTACTTC; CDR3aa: CASSELRTGRKTQYF
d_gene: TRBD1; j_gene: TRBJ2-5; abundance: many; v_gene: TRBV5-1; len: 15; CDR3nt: TGCGCCAGCATACCGGGACAGGGCTACCAAGAGACCCAGTACTTC; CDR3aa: CASIPGQGYQETQYF
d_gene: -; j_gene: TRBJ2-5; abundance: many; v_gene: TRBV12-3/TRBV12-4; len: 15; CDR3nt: TGTGCCAGCACCACCTCTCTGGGGAGACGAGAGACCCAGTACTTC; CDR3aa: CASTTSLGRRETQYF
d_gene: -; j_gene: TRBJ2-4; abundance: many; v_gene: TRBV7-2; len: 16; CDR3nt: TGTGCCAGCAGCTTAGGCCCGAGGGGGGACAAAAACATTCAGTACTTC; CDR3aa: CASSLGPRGDKNIQYF
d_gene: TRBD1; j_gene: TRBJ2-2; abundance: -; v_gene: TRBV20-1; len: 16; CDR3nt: TGCAGTGCTAGAGTCCAGGACAGGGTTAAGACCGGGGAGCTGTTTTTT; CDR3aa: CSARVQDRVKTGELFF
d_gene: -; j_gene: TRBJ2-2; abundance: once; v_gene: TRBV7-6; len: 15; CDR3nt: TGTGCCAGCAGCTTAGTCGCCAGTTCCACCGGGGAGCTGTTTTTT; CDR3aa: CASSLVASSTGELFF
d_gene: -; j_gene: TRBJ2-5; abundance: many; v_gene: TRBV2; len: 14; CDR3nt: TGTGCCAGCCTAATTTCAGAGTACCAAGAGACCCAGTACTTC; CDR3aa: CASLISEYQETQYF
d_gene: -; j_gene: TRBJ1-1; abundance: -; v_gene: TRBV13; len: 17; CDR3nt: TGTGCCAGCAGCTTACAAGCGGGGGGAACCATGAACACTGAAGCTTTCTTT; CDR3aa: CASSLQAGGTMNTEAFF
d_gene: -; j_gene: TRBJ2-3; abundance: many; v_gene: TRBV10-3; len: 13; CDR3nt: TGTGCCATCAGGGGAGAGCGGAGGGATACGCAGTATTTT; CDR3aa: CAIRGERRDTQYF
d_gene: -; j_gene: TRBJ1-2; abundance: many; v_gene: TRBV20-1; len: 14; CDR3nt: TGCAGTGCTAGAGAGGCAGGCAAGAACTATGGCTACACCTTC; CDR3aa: CSAREAGKNYGYTF
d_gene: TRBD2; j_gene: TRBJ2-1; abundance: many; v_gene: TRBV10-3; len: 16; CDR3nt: TGTGCCATCACTCAGGGACTAGCGGGAGGTAATGATGAGCAGTTCTTC; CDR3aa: CAITQGLAGGNDEQFF
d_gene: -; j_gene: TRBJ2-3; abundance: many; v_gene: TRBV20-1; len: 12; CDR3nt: TGCAGTGCTGGGCGGACGACAGATACGCAGTATTTT; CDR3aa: CSAGRTTDTQYF
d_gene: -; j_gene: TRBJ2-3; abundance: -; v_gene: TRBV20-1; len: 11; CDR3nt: TGCAGTGCGAAAAGCGCCAATACGCAGTATTTT; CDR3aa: CSAKSANTQYF
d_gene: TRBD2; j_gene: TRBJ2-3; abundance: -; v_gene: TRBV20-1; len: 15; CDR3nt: TGCAGTGCTCCCCCCTCTAGCGGTAACACAGATACGCAGTATTTT; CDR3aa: CSAPPSSGNTDTQYF
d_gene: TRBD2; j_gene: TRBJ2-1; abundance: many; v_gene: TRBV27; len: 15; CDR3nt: TGTGCCAGCAGGACGGGACTAGCGGACTACAATGAGCAGTTCTTC; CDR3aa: CASRTGLADYNEQFF
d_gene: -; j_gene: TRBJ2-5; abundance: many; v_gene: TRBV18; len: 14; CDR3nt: TGTGCCAGCTCACCATCGGAGACCGCAGAGACCCAGTACTTC; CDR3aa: CASSPSETAETQYF
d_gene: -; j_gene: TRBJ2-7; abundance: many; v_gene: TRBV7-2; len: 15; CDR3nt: TGTGCCAGCAGCTTAGATGCTAGCCTCTCCTACGAGCAGTACTTC; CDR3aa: CASSLDASLSYEQYF
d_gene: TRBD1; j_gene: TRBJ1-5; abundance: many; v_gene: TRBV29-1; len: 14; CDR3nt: TGCAGCGTTGATTCAGGGGGAAGCAATCAGCCCCAGCATTTT; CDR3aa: CSVDSGGSNQPQHF